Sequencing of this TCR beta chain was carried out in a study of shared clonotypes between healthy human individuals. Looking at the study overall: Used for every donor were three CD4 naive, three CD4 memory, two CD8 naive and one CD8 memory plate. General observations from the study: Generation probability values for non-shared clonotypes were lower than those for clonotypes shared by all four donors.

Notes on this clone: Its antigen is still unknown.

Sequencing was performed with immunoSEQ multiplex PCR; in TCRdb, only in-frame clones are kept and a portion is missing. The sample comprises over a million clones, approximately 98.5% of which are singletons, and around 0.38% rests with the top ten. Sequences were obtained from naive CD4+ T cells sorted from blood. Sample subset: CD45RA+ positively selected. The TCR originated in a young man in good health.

The CDR3 DNA reads as TGTGCCAGCTCATTACAACAGGGGCTAGGATCCTACGAGCAGTACTTC. The encoded protein is CASSLQQGLGSYEQYF. The gene calls are TRBV18 and TRBJ2-7; TRBD1 matches at 7 bases. Germline CDR1 KGHSH, CDR2 LQKENI. V gave up 5 bases and J gave up 1 base; unmatched junction bases: 11. This CDR3 contains 16 residues.